The following is a T cell receptor beta chain sequence with its context. No antigen is known for it. The data originate from a study of T cell responses to AZD1222 COVID-19 vaccine. Looking at the study overall: Pooled together were second doses at about 4 or about 12 weeks.

The protocol was immunoSEQ multiplex PCR, while the TCRdb copy is restricted to in-frame clones and leaves out a portion. In the table there are about 180,000 clones, around nine tenths of which are singletons. Study-level results: Spike-specific TCR breadth and depth went up after people got two AZD1222 doses. Reports indicate that nearly half of spike-specific TCRs are directed at unmutated variant regions. Donor demographics were predominantly white British with a female majority; clonal diversity may be underestimated.

Germline-derived CDR1 and CDR2 are KGHDR and SFDVKD. Trimming at V came to 5 bases and at J to 1 base, leaving 5 bases not matched to a gene. There are 15 residues in the CDR3. J is TRBJ2-7 and V is TRBV24-1, with 9 positions matching TRBD1. The material sequenced was peripheral blood, taken on day 0 of AZD1222 vaccination. The TCR sequence derives from an adult in good health. The CDR3: CATSGVGTGSYEQYF. The CDR3 nucleotides read TGTGCCACCAGTGGTGTGGGGACAGGGTCCTACGAGCAGTACTTC.